Listed below are T cell receptor beta chains from one sample, sequenced in a study of vaccination effects on CD4 cells after COVID-19. The data were produced by immunoSEQ multiplex PCR, yet TCRdb's version contains in-frame clones alone and is incomplete. This sample yields tens of thousands of clones, of which over 60% are seen a single time; under 7% belongs to the top ten. Their antigens remain unidentified. Material: CD4+ T cells from PBMCs cultured without peptide, obtained after COVID-19 vaccination. The source of these receptors is a human donor who had a prior SARS-CoV-2 infection. Both conserved end residues are part of each CDR3. A D gene is named only where the DNA matches it firmly. Part of the rows lack a size; the others show once, few, many or a class for expanded clones.

J gene: TRBJ1-4
D gene: NA
clone size: few
V gene: TRBV18
CDR3 DNA: TGTGCCAGCTCACCATCGGGGTGGGGTGAAAAACTGTTTTTT
CDR3 protein: CASSPSGWGEKLFF

J gene: TRBJ2-1
D gene: TRBD2
clone size: once
V gene: TRBV5-4
CDR3 DNA: TGTGCCAGCAGCCCCCCCCGGGGCGGGGGGGCCGGGAATGAGCAGTTCTTC
CDR3 protein: CASSPPRGGGAGNEQFF

J gene: TRBJ2-1
D gene: TRBD2
clone size: few
V gene: TRBV6-5
CDR3 DNA: TGTGCCAGCAGTTTACTAGCGGGGGTTTGGAATGAGCAGTTCTTC
CDR3 protein: CASSLLAGVWNEQFF

J gene: TRBJ1-2
D gene: NA
clone size: NA
V gene: TRBV12-1
CDR3 DNA: NA
CDR3 protein: CASTPMATPSVRRVGYGYTF

J gene: TRBJ2-1
D gene: TRBD2
clone size: NA
V gene: TRBV5-4
CDR3 DNA: TGTGCCAGCAGCCCCGGGAGCGGGGCGAGCTCCTACAATGAGCAGTTCTTC
CDR3 protein: CASSPGSGASSYNEQFF

J gene: TRBJ2-5
D gene: NA
clone size: NA
V gene: TRBV28
CDR3 DNA: TGTGCCAGCGGGAGGACAGGAGAGACCCAGTACTTC
CDR3 protein: CASGRTGETQYF

J gene: TRBJ2-7
D gene: NA
clone size: few
V gene: TRBV3-1/TRBV3-2
CDR3 DNA: TGTGCCAGCAACTCTGGGGGGCCATTATACTTC
CDR3 protein: CASNSGGPLYF

J gene: TRBJ2-7
D gene: TRBD2
clone size: NA
V gene: TRBV5-1
CDR3 DNA: TGCGCCAGCAGCACTGGGACTAGCGGGGGGGCGTCCTACGAGCAGTACTTC
CDR3 protein: CASSTGTSGGASYEQYF

J gene: TRBJ2-7
D gene: TRBD2
clone size: NA
V gene: TRBV7-2
CDR3 DNA: TGTGCCAGCAGCCGGACTAGCGGGCCCTACGAGCAGTACTTC
CDR3 protein: CASSRTSGPYEQYF

J gene: TRBJ1-5
D gene: NA
clone size: few
V gene: TRBV6-5
CDR3 DNA: TGTGCCAGCAGTCCTCGGGCCCTGAGCAATCAGCCCCAGCATTTT
CDR3 protein: CASSPRALSNQPQHF

J gene: TRBJ2-3
D gene: NA
clone size: NA
V gene: TRBV12-5
CDR3 DNA: TGTGCTAGTGGTTTTGGAACTAGCGATACGCAGTATTTT
CDR3 protein: CASGFGTSDTQYF

J gene: TRBJ2-5
D gene: NA
clone size: NA
V gene: TRBV2
CDR3 DNA: TGTGCCAGCACCTCATACCAAGAGACCCAGTACTTC
CDR3 protein: CASTSYQETQYF

J gene: TRBJ2-3
D gene: NA
clone size: NA
V gene: TRBV29-1
CDR3 DNA: TGCAGCGGAGAGGGAGGCACAGATACGCAGTATTTT
CDR3 protein: CSGEGGTDTQYF

J gene: TRBJ2-1
D gene: TRBD2
clone size: NA
V gene: TRBV20-1
CDR3 DNA: TGCAGTGCTAGTAGTTCGGGGGGCTCCTACAATGAGCAGTTCTTC
CDR3 protein: CSASSSGGSYNEQFF

J gene: TRBJ2-1
D gene: TRBD2
clone size: NA
V gene: TRBV11-2
CDR3 DNA: TGTGCCAGCAGCAAAGGGCGGAGCGGGAGAATTCATGAGCAGTTCTTC
CDR3 protein: CASSKGRSGRIHEQFF

J gene: TRBJ2-3
D gene: NA
clone size: NA
V gene: TRBV7-3
CDR3 DNA: TGTGCCAGCAGCTTAAGACCATCGCGCACAGATACGCAGTATTTT
CDR3 protein: CASSLRPSRTDTQYF

J gene: TRBJ2-1
D gene: TRBD2
clone size: few
V gene: TRBV7-2
CDR3 DNA: TGTGCCAGCAGGGGGACTAGCCTCAATGAGCAGTTCTTC
CDR3 protein: CASRGTSLNEQFF

J gene: TRBJ2-3
D gene: TRBD2
clone size: once
V gene: TRBV18
CDR3 DNA: TGTGCCAGCTCACTAGTAGCGGGAGAAGATACGCAGTATTTT
CDR3 protein: CASSLVAGEDTQYF

J gene: TRBJ2-2
D gene: NA
clone size: NA
V gene: TRBV9
CDR3 DNA: TGTGCCAGCAGCGTAGTCATGGTTGGTTTGACCGGGGAGCTGTTTTTT
CDR3 protein: CASSVVMVGLTGELFF

J gene: TRBJ1-6
D gene: TRBD1
clone size: once
V gene: TRBV7-8
CDR3 DNA: TGTGCCAGCAGCTTAGTGGGACAGACTAATTCACCCCTCCACTTT
CDR3 protein: CASSLVGQTNSPLHF

J gene: TRBJ2-2
D gene: TRBD2
clone size: once
V gene: TRBV7-3
CDR3 DNA: TGTGCCAGCAGTTTCCTAGCGGGAGGCACCGGGGAGCTGTTTTTT
CDR3 protein: CASSFLAGGTGELFF

J gene: TRBJ2-2
D gene: NA
clone size: NA
V gene: TRBV5-5
CDR3 DNA: TGTGCCAGCAGCTTCAGCTCAGTCGGGGGCACCGGGGAGCTGTTTTTT
CDR3 protein: CASSFSSVGGTGELFF

J gene: TRBJ2-7
D gene: NA
clone size: few
V gene: TRBV7-8
CDR3 DNA: TGTGCCAGCAGCTTTGACTTCCAGCAGTACTTC
CDR3 protein: CASSFDFQQYF

J gene: TRBJ1-3
D gene: NA
clone size: NA
V gene: TRBV19
CDR3 DNA: TGTGCCAGTACACAACCGGGGCAGTTCGGCGTTAGAGTCTCTGGAAACACCATATATTTT
CDR3 protein: CASTQPGQFGVRVSGNTIYF